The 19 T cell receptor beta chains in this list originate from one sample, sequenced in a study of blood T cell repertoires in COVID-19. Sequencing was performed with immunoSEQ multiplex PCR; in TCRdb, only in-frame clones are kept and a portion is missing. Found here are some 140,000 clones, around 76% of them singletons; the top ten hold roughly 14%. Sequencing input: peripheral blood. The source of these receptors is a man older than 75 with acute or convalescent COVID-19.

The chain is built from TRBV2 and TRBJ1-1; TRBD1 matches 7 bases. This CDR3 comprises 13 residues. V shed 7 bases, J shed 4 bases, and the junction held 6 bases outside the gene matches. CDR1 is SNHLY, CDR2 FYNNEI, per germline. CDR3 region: CASNPPGGTEAFF. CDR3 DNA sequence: TGTGCCAGCAACCCCCCAGGGGGCACTGAAGCTTTCTTT.

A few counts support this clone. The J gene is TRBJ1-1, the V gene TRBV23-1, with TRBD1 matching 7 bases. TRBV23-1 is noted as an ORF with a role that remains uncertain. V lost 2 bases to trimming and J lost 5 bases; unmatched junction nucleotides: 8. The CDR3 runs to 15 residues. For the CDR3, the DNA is TGCGCCAGCAGTCAAGACGACAGGGCGCGGACTGAAGCTTTCTTT. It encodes CASSQDDRARTEAFF.

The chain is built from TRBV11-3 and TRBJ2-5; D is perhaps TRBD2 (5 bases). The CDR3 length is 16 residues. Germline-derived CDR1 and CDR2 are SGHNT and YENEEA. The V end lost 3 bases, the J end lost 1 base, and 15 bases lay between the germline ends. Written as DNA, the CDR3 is TGTGCCAGCAGCTTGGGAAGGTCTGAGGGCCAAGAGACCCAGTACTTC. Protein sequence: CASSLGRSEGQETQYF.

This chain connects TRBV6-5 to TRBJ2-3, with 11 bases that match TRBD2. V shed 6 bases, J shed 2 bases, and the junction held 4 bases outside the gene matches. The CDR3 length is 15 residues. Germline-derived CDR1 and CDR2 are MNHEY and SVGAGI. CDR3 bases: TGTGCCAGCAGAACACTAGCGGGGGACACAGATACGCAGTATTTT. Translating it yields CASRTLAGDTDTQYF.

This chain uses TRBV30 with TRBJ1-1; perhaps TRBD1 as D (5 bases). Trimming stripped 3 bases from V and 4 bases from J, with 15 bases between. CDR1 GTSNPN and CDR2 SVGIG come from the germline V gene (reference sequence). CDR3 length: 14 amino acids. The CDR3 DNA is TGTGCCTGGAGGGACATAGGAGGGAGCACTGAAGCTTTCTTT. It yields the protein CAWRDIGGSTEAFF.

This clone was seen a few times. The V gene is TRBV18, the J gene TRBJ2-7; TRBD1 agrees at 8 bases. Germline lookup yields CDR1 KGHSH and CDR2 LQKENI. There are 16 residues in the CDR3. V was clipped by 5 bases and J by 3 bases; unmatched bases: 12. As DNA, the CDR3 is TGTGCCAGCTCAACCCTCAGGGGGCGCAAGGACTACGAGCAGTACTTC. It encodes CASSTLRGRKDYEQYF.

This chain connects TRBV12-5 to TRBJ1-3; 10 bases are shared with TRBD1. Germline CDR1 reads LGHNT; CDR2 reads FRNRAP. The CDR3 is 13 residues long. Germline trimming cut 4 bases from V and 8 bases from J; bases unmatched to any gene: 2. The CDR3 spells CASGYGQGDTIYF. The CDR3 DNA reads TGTGCTAGTGGTTACGGACAGGGGGACACCATATATTTT.

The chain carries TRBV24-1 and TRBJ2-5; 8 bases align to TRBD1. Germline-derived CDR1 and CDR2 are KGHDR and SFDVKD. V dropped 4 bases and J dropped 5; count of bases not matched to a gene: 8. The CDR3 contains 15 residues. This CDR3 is CATSDDRGSWETQYF. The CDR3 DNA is TGTGCCACCAGTGACGACAGGGGTTCGTGGGAGACCCAGTACTTC.

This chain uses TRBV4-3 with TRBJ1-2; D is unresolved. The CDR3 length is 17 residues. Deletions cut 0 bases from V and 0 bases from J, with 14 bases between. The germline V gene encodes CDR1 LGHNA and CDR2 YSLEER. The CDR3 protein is CASSQDFPFVANYGYTF. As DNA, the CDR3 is TGCGCCAGCAGCCAAGATTTCCCTTTCGTAGCTAACTATGGCTACACCTTC.

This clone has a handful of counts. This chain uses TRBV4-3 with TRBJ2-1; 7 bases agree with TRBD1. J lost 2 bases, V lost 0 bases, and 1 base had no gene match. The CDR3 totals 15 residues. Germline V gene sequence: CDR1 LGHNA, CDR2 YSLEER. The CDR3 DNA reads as TGCGCCAGCAGCCAAGATGGGACAGCCTACAATGAGCAGTTCTTC. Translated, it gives CASSQDGTAYNEQFF.

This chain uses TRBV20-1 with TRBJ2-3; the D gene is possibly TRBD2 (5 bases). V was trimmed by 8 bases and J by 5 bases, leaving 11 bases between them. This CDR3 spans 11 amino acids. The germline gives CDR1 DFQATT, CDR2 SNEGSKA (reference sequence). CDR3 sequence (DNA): TGCAGTTTACGTGAGGGAGATACGCAGTATTTT. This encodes CSLREGDTQYF.

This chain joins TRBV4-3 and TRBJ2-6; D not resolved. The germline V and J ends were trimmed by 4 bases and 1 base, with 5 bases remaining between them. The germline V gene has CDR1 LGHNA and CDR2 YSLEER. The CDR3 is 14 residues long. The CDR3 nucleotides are TGCGCCAGCAGCCTTTATTCTGGGGCCAACGTCCTGACTTTC. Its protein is CASSLYSGANVLTF.

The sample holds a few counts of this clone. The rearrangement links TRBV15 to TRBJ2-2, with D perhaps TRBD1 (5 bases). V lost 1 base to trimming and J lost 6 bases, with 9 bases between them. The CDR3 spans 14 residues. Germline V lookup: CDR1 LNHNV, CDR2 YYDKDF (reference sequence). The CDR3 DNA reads TGTGCCACCAGCAGAGTGGGCAGGGCCGGGGAGCTGTTTTTT. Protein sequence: CATSRVGRAGELFF. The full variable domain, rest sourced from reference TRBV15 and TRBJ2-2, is DAMVIQNPRYQVTQFGKPVTLSCSQTLNHNVMYWYQQKSSQAPKLLFHYYDKDFNNEADTPDNFQSRRPNTSFCFLDIRSPGLGDTAMYLCATSRVGRAGELFFGEGSRLTVL.

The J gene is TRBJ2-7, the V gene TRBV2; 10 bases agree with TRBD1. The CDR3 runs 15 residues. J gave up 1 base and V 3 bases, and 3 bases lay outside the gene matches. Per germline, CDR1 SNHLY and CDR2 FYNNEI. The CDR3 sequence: CASSEWDRGSYEQYF. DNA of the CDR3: TGTGCCAGCAGTGAGTGGGACAGGGGATCCTACGAGCAGTACTTC. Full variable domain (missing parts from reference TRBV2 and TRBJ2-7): EPEVTQTPSHQVTQMGQEVILRCVPISNHLYFYWYRQILGQKVEFLVSFYNNEISEKSEIFDDQFSVERPDGSNFTLKIRSTKLEDSAMYFCASSEWDRGSYEQYFGPGTRLTVT.

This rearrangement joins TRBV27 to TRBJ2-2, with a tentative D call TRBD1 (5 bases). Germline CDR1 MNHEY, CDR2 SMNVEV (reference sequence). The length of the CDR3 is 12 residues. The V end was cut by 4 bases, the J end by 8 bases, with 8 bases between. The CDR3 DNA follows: TGTGCCAGCAGTTCAGGGATGGGGGAGCTGTTTTTT. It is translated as CASSSGMGELFF.

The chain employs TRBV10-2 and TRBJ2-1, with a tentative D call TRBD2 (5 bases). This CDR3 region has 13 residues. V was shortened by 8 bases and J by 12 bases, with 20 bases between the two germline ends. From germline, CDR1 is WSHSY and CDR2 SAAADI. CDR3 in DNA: TGCGCCAGCTCTTTAGGCGCCGGGGTGGCGCAGTTCTTC. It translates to CASSLGAGVAQFF.

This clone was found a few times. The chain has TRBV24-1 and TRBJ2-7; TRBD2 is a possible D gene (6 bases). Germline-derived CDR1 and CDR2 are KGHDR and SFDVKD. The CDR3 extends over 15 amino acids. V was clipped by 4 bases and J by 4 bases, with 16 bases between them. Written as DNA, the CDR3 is TGTGCCACCAGTGACTGGCTTGGAGGGAAGTACGAGCAGTACTTC. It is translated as CATSDWLGGKYEQYF.

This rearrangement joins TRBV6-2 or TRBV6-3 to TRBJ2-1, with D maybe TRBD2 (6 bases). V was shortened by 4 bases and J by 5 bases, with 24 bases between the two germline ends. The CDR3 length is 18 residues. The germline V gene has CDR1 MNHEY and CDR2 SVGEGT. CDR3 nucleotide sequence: TGTGCCAGCAGTTCCGCCGGTCCGGGAGCGTCCCACCACAATGAGCAGTTCTTC. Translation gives CASSSAGPGASHHNEQFF.

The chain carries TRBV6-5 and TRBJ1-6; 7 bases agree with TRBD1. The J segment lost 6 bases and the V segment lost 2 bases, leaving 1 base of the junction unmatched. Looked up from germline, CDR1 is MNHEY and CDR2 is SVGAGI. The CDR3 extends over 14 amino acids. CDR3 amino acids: CASSYNRGNSPLHF. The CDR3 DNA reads TGTGCCAGCAGTTACAACAGGGGTAATTCACCCCTCCACTTT.